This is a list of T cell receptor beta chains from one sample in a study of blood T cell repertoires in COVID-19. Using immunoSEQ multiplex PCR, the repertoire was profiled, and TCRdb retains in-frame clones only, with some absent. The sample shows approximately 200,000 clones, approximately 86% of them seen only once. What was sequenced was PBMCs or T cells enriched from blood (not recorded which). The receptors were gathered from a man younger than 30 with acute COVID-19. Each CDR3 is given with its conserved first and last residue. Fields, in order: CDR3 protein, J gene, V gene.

CDR3 protein: CASSLAAGVDGFFF
J gene: TRBJ1-1
V gene: TRBV5-1

CDR3 protein: CASSGTRGDEQYF
J gene: TRBJ2-7
V gene: TRBV27

CDR3 protein: CASSQSTGINYGYTF
J gene: TRBJ1-2
V gene: TRBV7-9

CDR3 protein: CASSLSDTLYGYTF
J gene: TRBJ1-2
V gene: TRBV7-9

CDR3 protein: CAWSVGTGDGYTF
J gene: TRBJ1-2
V gene: TRBV30

CDR3 protein: CASSGFGDEQYF
J gene: TRBJ2-7
V gene: TRBV11-3

CDR3 protein: CASSSDRAPGNTIYF
J gene: TRBJ1-3
V gene: TRBV25-1

CDR3 protein: CASSWGLAGPTDTQYF
J gene: TRBJ2-3
V gene: TRBV7-9

CDR3 protein: CASSLGGQGDQPQHF
J gene: TRBJ1-5
V gene: TRBV5-4

CDR3 protein: CASSSPRDEQFF
J gene: TRBJ2-1
V gene: TRBV3-1/TRBV3-2

CDR3 protein: CASQGHIYEQYF
J gene: TRBJ2-7
V gene: TRBV12-3/TRBV12-4

CDR3 protein: CASSLLGGVNNEQFF
J gene: TRBJ2-1
V gene: TRBV4-1

CDR3 protein: CASRGAGGPSEQFF
J gene: TRBJ2-1
V gene: TRBV3-1/TRBV3-2

CDR3 protein: CASSQADSYEQYF
J gene: TRBJ2-7
V gene: TRBV4-1

CDR3 protein: CASSPSTTGGTQYF
J gene: TRBJ2-5
V gene: TRBV7-3

CDR3 protein: CASGPAGELFF
J gene: TRBJ2-2
V gene: TRBV12-5

CDR3 protein: CATSGAQGAAEQFF
J gene: TRBJ2-1
V gene: TRBV24-1

CDR3 protein: CASSGRQGAYNEQFF
J gene: TRBJ2-1
V gene: TRBV25-1

CDR3 protein: CAWSLRGIQPQHF
J gene: TRBJ1-5
V gene: TRBV30

CDR3 protein: CASSFIGGGTGTMDIQYF
J gene: TRBJ2-4
V gene: TRBV28

CDR3 protein: CASSLTGVAGEYEQYF
J gene: TRBJ2-7
V gene: TRBV13

CDR3 protein: CASSRTTSVVTGELFF
J gene: TRBJ2-2
V gene: TRBV5-1

CDR3 protein: CASSEEAGRSYEQYF
J gene: TRBJ2-7
V gene: TRBV2

CDR3 protein: CASSLPRLASSYNEQFF
J gene: TRBJ2-1
V gene: TRBV7-6

CDR3 protein: CASSSSLRSTEAFF
J gene: TRBJ1-1
V gene: TRBV27

CDR3 protein: CASSIGVQPQHF
J gene: TRBJ1-5
V gene: TRBV19

CDR3 protein: CASSGTSGSSYEQYF
J gene: TRBJ2-7
V gene: TRBV5-4

CDR3 protein: CASSGRGYRDEKLFF
J gene: TRBJ1-4
V gene: TRBV9

CDR3 protein: CASSESRRESPLHF
J gene: TRBJ1-6
V gene: TRBV7-9

CDR3 protein: CASSQDNGVIYEQYF
J gene: TRBJ2-7
V gene: TRBV14

CDR3 protein: CASRVTGGEGTEAFF
J gene: TRBJ1-1
V gene: TRBV7-9

CDR3 protein: CASSRLAGAQETQYF
J gene: TRBJ2-5
V gene: TRBV28

CDR3 protein: CASSHGQEETQYF
J gene: TRBJ2-5
V gene: TRBV28

CDR3 protein: CASSLSSRSYEQYF
J gene: TRBJ2-7
V gene: TRBV7-8

CDR3 protein: CASSLGPVSGNTIYF
J gene: TRBJ1-3
V gene: TRBV13

CDR3 protein: CASSLTGQNPSSGANVLTF
J gene: TRBJ2-6
V gene: TRBV7-3

CDR3 protein: CATSDLSGTDTQYF
J gene: TRBJ2-3
V gene: TRBV24-1

CDR3 protein: CASSPPSGSRETQYF
J gene: TRBJ2-5
V gene: TRBV18

CDR3 protein: CSARRDTEAFF
J gene: TRBJ1-1
V gene: TRBV20-1

CDR3 protein: CASNYSPRVGNQPQHF
J gene: TRBJ1-5
V gene: TRBV19

CDR3 protein: CASSQEQGFVTEAFF
J gene: TRBJ1-1
V gene: TRBV4-1

CDR3 protein: CASGSILTDTQYF
J gene: TRBJ2-3
V gene: TRBV28

CDR3 protein: CASSPWSGSGEQYF
J gene: TRBJ2-7
V gene: TRBV7-2

CDR3 protein: CASSRRQVRETQYF
J gene: TRBJ2-5
V gene: TRBV18

CDR3 protein: CAWSVAQTQYF
J gene: TRBJ2-5
V gene: TRBV30